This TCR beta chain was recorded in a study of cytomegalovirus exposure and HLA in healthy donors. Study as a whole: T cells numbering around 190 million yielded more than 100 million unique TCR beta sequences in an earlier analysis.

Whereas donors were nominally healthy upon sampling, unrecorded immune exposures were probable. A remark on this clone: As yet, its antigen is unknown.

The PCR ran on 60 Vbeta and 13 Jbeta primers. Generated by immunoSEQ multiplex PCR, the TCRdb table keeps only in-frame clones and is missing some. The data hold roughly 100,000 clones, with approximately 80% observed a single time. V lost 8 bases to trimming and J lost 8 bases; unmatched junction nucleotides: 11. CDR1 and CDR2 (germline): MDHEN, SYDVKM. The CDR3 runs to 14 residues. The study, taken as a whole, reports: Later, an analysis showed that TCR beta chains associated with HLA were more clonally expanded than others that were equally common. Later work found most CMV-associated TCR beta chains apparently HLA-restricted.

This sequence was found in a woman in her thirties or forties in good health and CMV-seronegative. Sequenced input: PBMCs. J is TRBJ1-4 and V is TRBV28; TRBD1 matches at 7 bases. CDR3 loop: CASRTGVVWEKLFF. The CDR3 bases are TGTGCCAGCCGAACAGGGGTTGTTTGGGAAAAACTGTTTTTT.